Described below is a single TCR beta chain sequence and its context. The antigen is unknown. The data were produced by immunoSEQ multiplex PCR, yet TCRdb's version contains in-frame clones alone and is incomplete. Here the sample spans some 110,000 clones, approximately 91% being singletons. The data were obtained in a study of cytomegalovirus exposure and HLA in healthy donors. Study-level points and caveats: Specificity of three CMV-associated chains for CMV antigens was verified in vitro. Rarity characterized most TCR sequences, yet some public TCRs appeared in many donors.

J gave up 3 bases and V 8 bases, and 18 bases lay outside the gene matches. Germline CDR1 SEHNR, CDR2 FQNEAQ (reference sequence). CDR3 size: 17 residues. Sequencing was done on a sample of PBMCs. V usage is TRBV7-9 and J usage is TRBJ1-2; 7 positions agree with TRBD1. The sequence derives from a young man in good health and CMV-seropositive. CDR3 DNA: TGTGCCAGCTCTGAGGATAGGGGGCACTTACGAGACTATGGCTACACCTTC. This translates into CASSEDRGHLRDYGYTF.